What follows describes a single T cell receptor (beta chain). Its target is not known. Amplification used 60 Vbeta primers and 13 Jbeta primers. TCRdb's copy holds only in-frame clones and misses some; the assay was immunoSEQ multiplex PCR. The repertoire holds around 100,000 clones, with 75% to 85% as singletons. This sample was included in a study of cytomegalovirus exposure and HLA in healthy donors. This CDR3 is built from 13 residues. The V gene's germline CDR1 is LNHDA and CDR2 SQIVND (reference sequence). The study, taken as a whole, reports: Both high specificity and high sensitivity reportedly marked the classifier's diagnosis of cytomegalovirus status.

The genes are TRBV19 and TRBJ2-5; D not resolved. The tail of the sequence fits TRBJ2-7 better, so the J call may be wrong. The receptor comes from a woman in her late teens or twenties in good health and CMV-seropositive. The sample taken for sequencing was PBMCs. For the CDR3, the DNA is TGTGCCAGTAGTATCCAGGCCTCCTACGAGCAGTACTTC. It yields the protein CASSIQASYEQYF.